This TCR beta chain derives from a study of blood T cell repertoires in COVID-19. The method was immunoSEQ multiplex PCR; TCRdb's version includes in-frame clones alone and lacks a portion of them. This repertoire shows about 42,000 clones, roughly 90% found once; its top ten account for 0.4%. The sequence derives from a human donor in a cohort sampled during active COVID-19. The sequencing input was peripheral blood.

The CDR3 region is CAISAGQGTYEQYF. Here the CDR3 DNA reads TGTGCCATCAGTGCGGGACAGGGCACCTACGAGCAGTACTTC. The chain employs TRBV10-3 and TRBJ2-7; 9 bases line up with TRBD1. The junction had 3 bases not matched to a gene; V was cut back by 4 bases and J by 2 bases. This CDR3 is 14 amino acids long. Germline-derived CDR1 and CDR2 are ENHRY and SYGVKD.